This T cell receptor beta chain was captured by sequencing in a study of breast tumors, draining lymph nodes, adjacent tissues. Study conclusions and caveats: Luminal-like breast cancer showed significantly higher tumor–nontumor repertoire similarity than basal-like.

Germline V gene sequence: CDR1 DFQATT, CDR2 SNEGSKA (reference sequence). The CDR3 is 13 residues long. V was clipped by 5 bases and J by 4 bases, with 15 bases between them. TCRdb re-called the multiplex PCR reads through MiXCR, storing one row per CDR3 protein. The repertoire holds approximately 60,000 distinct CDR3 sequences, approximately 54% seen once, with roughly 20% in the top ten. Points on this clonotype: As yet, its antigen is unknown.

This receptor was obtained from a female donor with breast cancer. Some clones in this sample may be carry-over from other donors' samples. The V gene is TRBV20-1, the J gene TRBJ2-7; either TRBD1 or TRBD2 may supply D (7 bases each). The sample was breast tumor tissue. The CDR3 DNA reads as TGCAGTGCTTCGACAGGGAGGGTGTACGAGCAGTACTTC. Its translation is CSASTGRVYEQYF.